This is a list of T cell receptor beta chains from one sample in a study of technical replicates of blood from a handful of donors. The method was immunoSEQ multiplex PCR; TCRdb's version includes in-frame clones alone and lacks a portion of them. The sample carries about 89,000 clones, approximately 93% recorded once. Sequenced: T cells isolated from PBMCs. The receptors come from a human donor in good health. CDR3s include the opening cysteine and the closing phenylalanine or tryptophan. A D gene is named only where the DNA matches it firmly. Not every row has a clone size; where given, it reads once, few, many or a size class.

CDR3 DNA: TGCGCCAGCAGCTTAACCCCGGGGGGCCGGGAGACCCAGTACTTC
CDR3 protein: CASSLTPGGRETQYF
D gene: .
J gene: TRBJ2-5
V gene: TRBV5-1
clone size: .

CDR3 DNA: TGTGCCAGCCCTACAGGGGGGCAGTTAAAGAACACTGAAGCTTTCTTT
CDR3 protein: CASPTGGQLKNTEAFF
D gene: TRBD1
J gene: TRBJ1-1
V gene: TRBV2
clone size: few

CDR3 DNA: TGTGCCAGCAGTCACGACAGGATCCACGAGCAGTACTTC
CDR3 protein: CASSHDRIHEQYF
D gene: .
J gene: TRBJ2-7
V gene: TRBV6-8
clone size: .

CDR3 DNA: TGTGCCAGCCTGCCCCGGGGTTACGAGCAGTACTTC
CDR3 protein: CASLPRGYEQYF
D gene: .
J gene: TRBJ2-7
V gene: TRBV6-1
clone size: .

CDR3 DNA: TGTGCCAGCAGCTTAGTTGGCGGGGGTTCCTACGAGCAGTACTTC
CDR3 protein: CASSLVGGGSYEQYF
D gene: TRBD2
J gene: TRBJ2-7
V gene: TRBV11-2
clone size: .

CDR3 DNA: TGTGCCAGCAGCTTGGGGGCGCCCGGAGGCTATGGCTACACCTTC
CDR3 protein: CASSLGAPGGYGYTF
D gene: .
J gene: TRBJ1-2
V gene: TRBV5-8
clone size: .

CDR3 DNA: TGCGCCAGCAGCCGAACGGCCTTGACCGGGAATAGCAATCAGCCCCAGCATTTT
CDR3 protein: CASSRTALTGNSNQPQHF
D gene: .
J gene: TRBJ1-5
V gene: TRBV5-1
clone size: .

CDR3 DNA: TGTGCCTGGAGGGGGGCAGGGGAGACCCAGTACTTC
CDR3 protein: CAWRGAGETQYF
D gene: .
J gene: TRBJ2-5
V gene: TRBV30
clone size: .

CDR3 DNA: TGTGCCACCAGCAGAGATGAAGTCAAGGGGGCCGTGAACACTGAAGCTTTCTTT
CDR3 protein: CATSRDEVKGAVNTEAFF
D gene: TRBD1
J gene: TRBJ1-1
V gene: TRBV15
clone size: .

CDR3 DNA: TGTGCCAGCAGTTTATTGTTATCTTCCTATGGCTACACCTTC
CDR3 protein: CASSLLLSSYGYTF
D gene: .
J gene: TRBJ1-2
V gene: TRBV28
clone size: .

CDR3 DNA: TGTGCCAGCAGCTCCCTAACCCGGACAGAAGCTAACTATGGCTACACCTTC
CDR3 protein: CASSSLTRTEANYGYTF
D gene: .
J gene: TRBJ1-2
V gene: TRBV7-8
clone size: .

CDR3 DNA: TGTGCCAGCAGCAAACCGACAGGTCTTAAAAACATTCAGTACTTC
CDR3 protein: CASSKPTGLKNIQYF
D gene: .
J gene: TRBJ2-4
V gene: TRBV21-1
clone size: .

CDR3 DNA: TGTGCCAGCAGCTTAGGAACGAGGACACTCTCTGGAAACACCATATATTTT
CDR3 protein: CASSLGTRTLSGNTIYF
D gene: .
J gene: TRBJ1-3
V gene: TRBV11-2
clone size: .

CDR3 DNA: TGCGCCAGCAGCCAAGAAGCGGGAGGCCTTTACTTGGCCGAGCAGTACTTC
CDR3 protein: CASSQEAGGLYLAEQYF
D gene: TRBD2
J gene: TRBJ2-7
V gene: TRBV4-1
clone size: .

CDR3 DNA: TGCGCCAGCAGCCTTAAGGCAGGGATTCAGCCCCAGCATTTT
CDR3 protein: CASSLKAGIQPQHF
D gene: .
J gene: TRBJ1-5
V gene: TRBV4-1
clone size: .

CDR3 DNA: TGTGCCAGTAGTATTCAGGGGGCAGATACGCAGTATTTT
CDR3 protein: CASSIQGADTQYF
D gene: TRBD1
J gene: TRBJ2-3
V gene: TRBV19
clone size: .

CDR3 DNA: TGTGCCAGCAGTTACGGACTAGCGGGGAACACAGATACGCAGTATTTT
CDR3 protein: CASSYGLAGNTDTQYF
D gene: TRBD2
J gene: TRBJ2-3
V gene: TRBV6-5
clone size: .

CDR3 DNA: TGCGCCAGCAGCTTGGATGGACAGGCCCTTTATGGCTACACCTTC
CDR3 protein: CASSLDGQALYGYTF
D gene: TRBD1
J gene: TRBJ1-2
V gene: TRBV5-1
clone size: .

CDR3 DNA: TGCGCCAGCAGCTCTGGACAGGGTGAACGCACAGATACGCAGTATTTT
CDR3 protein: CASSSGQGERTDTQYF
D gene: TRBD1
J gene: TRBJ2-3
V gene: TRBV5-1
clone size: .

CDR3 DNA: TGTGCCAGCAGCGGGAACGGGGGGGCCCAGCCCCAGCATTTT
CDR3 protein: CASSGNGGAQPQHF
D gene: .
J gene: TRBJ1-5
V gene: TRBV5-5
clone size: .

CDR3 DNA: TGTGCCACCAGCAGGGACAGGAATCAGCCCCAGCATTTT
CDR3 protein: CATSRDRNQPQHF
D gene: TRBD1
J gene: TRBJ1-5
V gene: TRBV15
clone size: .

CDR3 DNA: TGTGCCAGCAGCTACGGGACAGGGATTTTTCAGCCCCAGCATTTT
CDR3 protein: CASSYGTGIFQPQHF
D gene: TRBD1
J gene: TRBJ1-5
V gene: TRBV5-8
clone size: .

CDR3 DNA: TGTGCCAGTAGTATCAGGAACACTGAAGCTTTCTTT
CDR3 protein: CASSIRNTEAFF
D gene: .
J gene: TRBJ1-1
V gene: TRBV19
clone size: .

CDR3 DNA: TGTGCCAGCAGCGTAGGCGGCGGGGGGCCCTCCAGTGAGCAGTTCTTC
CDR3 protein: CASSVGGGGPSSEQFF
D gene: TRBD2
J gene: TRBJ2-1
V gene: TRBV9
clone size: .

CDR3 DNA: TGTGCCAGTAGTCGAGGCCTAGCGGGGATCTACGAGCAGTACTTC
CDR3 protein: CASSRGLAGIYEQYF
D gene: TRBD2
J gene: TRBJ2-7
V gene: TRBV19
clone size: .

CDR3 DNA: TGTGCCAGCAGCTTGGCTAGCGGGAGCCTCGGCACAGATACGCAGTATTTT
CDR3 protein: CASSLASGSLGTDTQYF
D gene: TRBD2
J gene: TRBJ2-3
V gene: TRBV5-8
clone size: .

CDR3 DNA: TGTGCCAGCAGTGAAAGGGCTATGGGACAGGGGATCTATGGCTACACCTTC
CDR3 protein: CASSERAMGQGIYGYTF
D gene: TRBD1
J gene: TRBJ1-2
V gene: TRBV6-1
clone size: .

CDR3 DNA: TGTGCCAGCAGCCTTAGCGGGGGTTCCTACAATGAGCAGTTCTTC
CDR3 protein: CASSLSGGSYNEQFF
D gene: TRBD2
J gene: TRBJ2-1
V gene: TRBV7-8
clone size: .